This T cell receptor (beta chain) was captured in a study of glioma-infiltrating T cells. Study-level findings and limits: Non-neoplastic patients had below-expected tissue-blood divergence, while all gliomas exceeded expectation. Only very few CDR3 sequences appeared in both tissue and blood.

Amplification of TCR alpha and beta CDR3 regions from RNA used iRepertoire nested multiplex PCR. Tissue mRNA or PBMC total RNA, roughly 85-450 ng, went into one-step reverse transcription and amplification. Using its own MiXCR run on the multiplex PCR reads, TCRdb lists one record per CDR3 protein. The sample holds about 110,000 distinct CDR3 sequences, approximately 26% seen once. The CDR3 extends over 18 amino acids. V gave up 1 base and J gave up 0 bases, with 21 bases separating them. Germline CDR1 DFQATT, CDR2 SNEGSKA (reference sequence). This clonotype was found many times. The antigen remains undetermined.

Sequenced: glioma tissue, nonneoplastic brain tissue, or PBMCs (not recorded which). This chain uses TRBV20-1 with TRBJ1-1; the D gene is possibly TRBD1 (5 bases). The receptor comes from a human donor with low-grade glioma or glioblastoma, undergoing nonglioma brain surgery, or in good health (not recorded which). CDR3 region: CSARASPPGRRMNTEAFF. The DNA for the CDR3 is TGCAGTGCTAGAGCTTCTCCTCCGGGACGTCGCATGAACACTGAAGCTTTCTTT.